The TCR beta chain described here comes from a study of CD8+CD57+ T cells in acquired aplastic anemia. The study, taken as a whole, reports: Patients and controls shared just under 30 CD8+ CDR3 sequences, highly expressed in patients.

Trimming cost V 0 bases and J 1 base; bases outside gene matches: 5. The germline V gene encodes CDR1 MGHRA and CDR2 YSYEKL. The CDR3 contains 19 residues. An expansion of CD8+CD57+ cells by flow cytometry had been shown in patients chosen for sequencing. By the time of blood sampling, patients had still received no therapy. Investigators profiled TCR beta VDJ and CDR3 from genomic DNA template. From the reads, TCRdb called clonotypes with MiXCR, one entry per CDR3 protein. Among more than 95,000 distinct CDR3 sequences listed, about 40% were seen once. The sample holds a few counts of this clonotype. Its target is not known.

The sequenced material came from sorted CD4+, CD8+, or CD8+CD57+ T cells (not recorded which) from PBMCs. This chain connects TRBV4-1 to TRBJ2-3; 15 nucleotides agree with TRBD2. The TCR was taken from a human donor with aplastic anemia. DNA of the CDR3: TGCGCCAGCAGCCAAGAGTGGCGGACTAGCGGGGGGGGCACAGATACGCAGTATTTT. This encodes CASSQEWRTSGGGTDTQYF.